This TCR beta chain originates from a study of shared clonotypes between healthy human individuals. This clone was detected only once. CD45RO-negative cells were positively selected for CCR7, leaving out terminally differentiated effector memory CD45RA+ cells. Produced via immunoSEQ multiplex PCR; TCRdb's table is partial and in-frame only. There are roughly 550,000 clones in the sample; 95% occur only once, and 0.11% lies in the top ten. This clonotype was sampled from a woman under 40 in good health. The sequencing sample was made of naive CD8+ T cells sorted from blood.

The DNA for the CDR3 is TGTGCCAGCAGCCCTTCGTACAGGCAAGAAGCGAACACCGGGGAGCTGTTTTTT. Translating gives CASSPSYRQEANTGELFF. The gene calls are TRBV28 and TRBJ2-2, with a possible D match to TRBD1 (5 bases). Trimming removed 6 bases from V and 0 bases from J, with 20 bases in between. The CDR3 consists of 18 residues. Germline V gene lookup returns CDR1 MDHEN and CDR2 SYDVKM.